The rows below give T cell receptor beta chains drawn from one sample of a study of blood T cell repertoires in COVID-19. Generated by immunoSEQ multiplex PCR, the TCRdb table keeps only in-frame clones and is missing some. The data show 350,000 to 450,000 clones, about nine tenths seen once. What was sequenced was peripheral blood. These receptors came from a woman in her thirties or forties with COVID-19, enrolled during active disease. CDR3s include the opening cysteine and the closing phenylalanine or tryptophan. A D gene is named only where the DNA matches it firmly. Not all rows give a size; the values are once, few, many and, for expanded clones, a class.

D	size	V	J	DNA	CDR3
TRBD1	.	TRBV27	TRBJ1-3	TGTGCCAGCAGTTTATCCCAGGGGGCGAGTTCTGGAAACACCATATATTTT	CASSLSQGASSGNTIYF
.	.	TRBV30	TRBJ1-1	TGTGCCTGGAGTGTACTTCATAGACAGGCAAGGGACACTGAAGCTTTCTTT	CAWSVLHRQARDTEAFF
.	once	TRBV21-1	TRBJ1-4	TGTGCCAGCAGCAAAGACGGGACAGGGCTCCTGGTAACTAATGAAAAACTGTTTTTT	CASSKDGTGLLVTNEKLFF
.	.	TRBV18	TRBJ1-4	TGTGCCAGCTCCGCGTTAGGGGCCGGGGAAAAACTGTTTTTT	CASSALGAGEKLFF
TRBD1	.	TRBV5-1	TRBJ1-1	TGCGCCAGCAGCATGGGGGACAGGGTGGCTGAAGCTTTCTTT	CASSMGDRVAEAFF
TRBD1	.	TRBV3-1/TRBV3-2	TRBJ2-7	TGTGCCAGCAGCCATCCGGGACAGGGTGCCTACGAGCAGTACTTC	CASSHPGQGAYEQYF
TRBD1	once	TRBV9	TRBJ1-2	TGTGCCAGCAGTTTGGGGACAGGTATTGAGGGCTACACCTTC	CASSLGTGIEGYTF
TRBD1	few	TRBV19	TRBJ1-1	TGTGCCAGTAGTATAGATCAGGGGGCTGAAGCTTTCTTT	CASSIDQGAEAFF
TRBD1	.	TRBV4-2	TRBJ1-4	TGTGCCAGCAGCCAAGCGCAGGGGGTGATACTTGAAAAACTGTTTTTT	CASSQAQGVILEKLFF
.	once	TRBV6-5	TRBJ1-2	TGTGCCAGCAGTCCGGGACCGACTAGGGGCTACACCTTC	CASSPGPTRGYTF
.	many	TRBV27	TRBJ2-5	TGTGCCAGCAGTTTAAGTGGGCCGATAGAGACCCAGTACTTC	CASSLSGPIETQYF
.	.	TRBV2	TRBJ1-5	TGTGCCAGCAGTAACGGACGGGGAGAAAATCAGCCCCAGCATTTT	CASSNGRGENQPQHF
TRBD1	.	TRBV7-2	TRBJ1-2	TGTGCCAGCAGCGACCACAGGGGGTTAAACTATGGCTACACCTTC	CASSDHRGLNYGYTF
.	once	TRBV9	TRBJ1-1	TGTGCCAGCAGTCGTGCCGGGGGTGGTACCCAGGGCACTGAAGCTTTCTTT	CASSRAGGGTQGTEAFF
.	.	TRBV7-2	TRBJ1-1	TGTGCCAGCAGCTTAGCGGGGGGTCCATGGAGCACTGAAGCTTTCTTT	CASSLAGGPWSTEAFF
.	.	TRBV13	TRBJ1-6	TGTGCCAGCAGCTTCGGGGTACTGAATTCACCCCTCCACTTT	CASSFGVLNSPLHF
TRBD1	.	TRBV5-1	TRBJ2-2	TGCGCCAGCACCATGGGACAGGGGCTTACCGGGGAGCTGTTTTTT	CASTMGQGLTGELFF
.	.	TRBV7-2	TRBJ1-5	TGTGCCAGCAGCTTAAGAGGGCAGCCCCAGCATTTT	CASSLRGQPQHF
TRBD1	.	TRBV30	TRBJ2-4	TGTGCCTGGGACCGGGACAGGGACATTCAGTACTTC	CAWDRDRDIQYF
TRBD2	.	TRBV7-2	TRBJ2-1	TGTGCCAGCAGCTTAAGCGGGACTAGCGGGATAGATGAGCAGTTCTTC	CASSLSGTSGIDEQFF
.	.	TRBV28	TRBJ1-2	TGTGCCAGCAGTACGGTTTATGGCTACACCTTC	CASSTVYGYTF
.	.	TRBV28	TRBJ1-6	TGTGCCAGCAGTTTAGGGCAGACTAATAATTCACCCCTCCACTTT	CASSLGQTNNSPLHF
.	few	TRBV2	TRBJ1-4	TGTGCCAGCAGTGACCTGACAGGAGGAAATGAAAAACTGTTTTTT	CASSDLTGGNEKLFF
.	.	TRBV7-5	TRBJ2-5	TGTGCCAGAAGCTTCAGGGACTTGGAGACCCAGTACTTC	CARSFRDLETQYF
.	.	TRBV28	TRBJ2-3	TGTGCCAGCAGTTTTATAGGCGGGCTAGCGACAGATACGCAGTATTTT	CASSFIGGLATDTQYF
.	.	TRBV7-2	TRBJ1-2	TGTGCCAGCAGCTTAAATTTTCCGGGAGTTGGCTACACCTTC	CASSLNFPGVGYTF
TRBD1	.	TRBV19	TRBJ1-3	TGTGCCAGTAGTATGCGGACAGGGGTAGGAAACACCATATATTTT	CASSMRTGVGNTIYF
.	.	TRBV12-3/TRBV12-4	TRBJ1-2	TGTGCCAGCACCTTAGGAGTTAAAGATGGCTACACCTTC	CASTLGVKDGYTF
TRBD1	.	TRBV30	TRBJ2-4	TGTGCCTGGGAAGGGGGCCAAAACATTCAGTACTTC	CAWEGGQNIQYF
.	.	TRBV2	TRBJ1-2	TGTGCCAGCAGTGAGTCTATTCGCTCTGGCTACACCTTC	CASSESIRSGYTF